This T cell receptor beta chain appears in the sequencing data of a study of neoadjuvant nivolumab and ipilimumab in lung cancer. Study-level findings and limits: TCR clonality did not significantly correlate with pathologic tumor regression. Compared with tumor-adjacent uninvolved lung, resected tumors showed greater richness and clonality. Resected-tumor TCR richness correlated positively with pretherapy blood richness.

The data were produced by immunoSEQ multiplex PCR, yet TCRdb's version contains in-frame clones alone and is incomplete. The sample consists of about 9,000 clones, over 75% of them appearing once. CDR1 and CDR2 (germline): SGHNT, YYREEE (reference sequence). The CDR3 totals 16 residues. V lost 4 bases and J lost 0; bases outside the gene matches: 9. Comments on this clone: Its antigen is currently unknown.

The sequence was collected from an adult with non-small cell lung cancer. This chain joins TRBV5-4 and TRBJ2-5; 7 nucleotides align to TRBD2. Sequenced here: tumor tissue, sampled after neoadjuvant nivolumab, alone or with ipilimumab, at or shortly before surgery. The CDR3 protein is CASSPGIGGYQETQYF. The CDR3 region has the DNA TGTGCCAGCAGCCCAGGTATCGGGGGGTACCAAGAGACCCAGTACTTC.